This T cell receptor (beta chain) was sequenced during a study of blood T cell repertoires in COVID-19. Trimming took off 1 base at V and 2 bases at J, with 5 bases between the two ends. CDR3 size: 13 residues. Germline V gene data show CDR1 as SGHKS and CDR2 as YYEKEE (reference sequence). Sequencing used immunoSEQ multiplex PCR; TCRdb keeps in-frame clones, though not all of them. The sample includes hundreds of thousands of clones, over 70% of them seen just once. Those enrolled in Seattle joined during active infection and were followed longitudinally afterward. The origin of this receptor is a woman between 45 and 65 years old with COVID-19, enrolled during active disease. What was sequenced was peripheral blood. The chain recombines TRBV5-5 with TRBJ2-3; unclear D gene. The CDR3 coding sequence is TGTGCCAGCAGCTTGAGCCACACAGATACGCAGTATTTT. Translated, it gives CASSLSHTDTQYF.